This T cell receptor (beta chain) appears in the sequencing data of a study of blood T cell repertoires in COVID-19. The CDR3 has 15 residues. Germline CDR1 and CDR2: LNHDA and SQIVND (reference sequence). Trimming took off 7 bases at V and 0 bases at J, with 10 bases between the two ends. In the authors' workflow: Estimation of nucleated cell counts relied on the amplification of reference gene primers. Libraries were prepared by immunoSEQ multiplex PCR; TCRdb keeps only in-frame clonotypes and omits some of them. The DNA gave D and trimming, while V, J and clone size come from that table. The top ten clones hold around 3.9% of a sample with some 320,000 clones, roughly 90% of them seen once.

This rearrangement joins TRBV19 to TRBJ1-6, with a weak D call TRBD1 (5 bases). The source material was PBMCs or T cells enriched from blood (not recorded which). This TCR came from a woman under 40 who had been exposed to COVID-19. CDR3 residues: CASTRASSYNSPLHF. CDR3 nucleotides: TGTGCCAGTACCAGGGCAAGCTCCTATAATTCACCCCTCCACTTT.